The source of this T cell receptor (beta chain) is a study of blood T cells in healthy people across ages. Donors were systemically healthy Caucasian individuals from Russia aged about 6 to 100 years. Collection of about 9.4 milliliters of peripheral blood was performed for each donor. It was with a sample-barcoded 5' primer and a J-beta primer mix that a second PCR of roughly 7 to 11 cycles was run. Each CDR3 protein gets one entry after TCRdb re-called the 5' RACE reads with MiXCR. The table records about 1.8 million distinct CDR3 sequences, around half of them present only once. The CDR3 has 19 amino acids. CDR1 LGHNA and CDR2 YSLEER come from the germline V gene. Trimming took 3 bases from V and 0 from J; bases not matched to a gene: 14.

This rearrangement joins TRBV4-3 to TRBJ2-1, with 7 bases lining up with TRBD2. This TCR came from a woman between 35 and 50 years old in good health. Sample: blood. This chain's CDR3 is CASSHYRFNGGSSYNEQFF. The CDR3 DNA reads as TGCGCCAGCAGCCATTATAGATTTAACGGGGGGAGCTCCTACAATGAGCAGTTCTTC.